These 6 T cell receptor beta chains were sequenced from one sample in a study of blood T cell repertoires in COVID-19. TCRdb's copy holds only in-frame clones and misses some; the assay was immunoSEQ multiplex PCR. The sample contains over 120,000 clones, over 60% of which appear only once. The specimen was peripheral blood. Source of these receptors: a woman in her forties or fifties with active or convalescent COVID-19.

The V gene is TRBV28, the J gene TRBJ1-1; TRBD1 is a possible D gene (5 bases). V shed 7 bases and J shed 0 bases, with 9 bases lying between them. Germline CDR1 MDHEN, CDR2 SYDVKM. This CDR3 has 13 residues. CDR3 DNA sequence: TGTGCCAGCACAGGGTTTATGAACACTGAAGCTTTCTTT. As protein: CASTGFMNTEAFF.

The CDR3 sequence: CASSQDRGAGYGYTF. CDR3 coding DNA: TGCGCCAGCAGCCAAGATCGGGGGGCGGGCTATGGCTACACCTTC. The J gene is TRBJ1-2, the V gene TRBV4-3; D is perhaps TRBD1 (6 bases). This CDR3 has 15 residues. Trimming pared 0 bases from V and 4 bases from J, leaving 12 bases between. From germline, CDR1 is LGHNA and CDR2 YSLEER.

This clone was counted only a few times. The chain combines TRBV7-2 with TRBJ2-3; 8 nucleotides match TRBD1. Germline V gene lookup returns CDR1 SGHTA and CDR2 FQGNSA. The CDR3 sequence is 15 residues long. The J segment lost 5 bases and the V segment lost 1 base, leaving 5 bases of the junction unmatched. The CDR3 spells CASSLGGQALDTQYF. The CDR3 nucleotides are TGTGCCAGCAGCTTAGGGGGACAGGCTTTAGATACGCAGTATTTT.

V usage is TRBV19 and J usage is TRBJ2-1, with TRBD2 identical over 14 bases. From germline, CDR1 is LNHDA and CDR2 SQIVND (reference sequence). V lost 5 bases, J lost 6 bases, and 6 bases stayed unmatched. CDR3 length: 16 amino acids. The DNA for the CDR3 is TGTGCCAGTAGTCCAGGGACTAGCGGGAGAGCCAATGAGCAGTTCTTC. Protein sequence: CASSPGTSGRANEQFF.

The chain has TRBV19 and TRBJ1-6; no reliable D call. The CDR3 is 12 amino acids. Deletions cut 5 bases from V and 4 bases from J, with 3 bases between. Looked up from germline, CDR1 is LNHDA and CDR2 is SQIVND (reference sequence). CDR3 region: CASSVYNSPLHF. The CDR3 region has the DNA TGTGCCAGTAGTGTATATAATTCACCCCTCCACTTT.

CDR3 protein: CAISEQENQPQHF. The CDR3 bases are TGTGCCATCAGTGAACAGGAGAATCAGCCCCAGCATTTT. The rearrangement joins TRBV10-3 to TRBJ1-5, with D perhaps matching TRBD1 (5 bases). Looked up from germline, CDR1 is ENHRY and CDR2 is SYGVKD. Trimming left V 3 bases short and J 4 bases short, with 7 bases between. The length of the CDR3 is 13 residues.